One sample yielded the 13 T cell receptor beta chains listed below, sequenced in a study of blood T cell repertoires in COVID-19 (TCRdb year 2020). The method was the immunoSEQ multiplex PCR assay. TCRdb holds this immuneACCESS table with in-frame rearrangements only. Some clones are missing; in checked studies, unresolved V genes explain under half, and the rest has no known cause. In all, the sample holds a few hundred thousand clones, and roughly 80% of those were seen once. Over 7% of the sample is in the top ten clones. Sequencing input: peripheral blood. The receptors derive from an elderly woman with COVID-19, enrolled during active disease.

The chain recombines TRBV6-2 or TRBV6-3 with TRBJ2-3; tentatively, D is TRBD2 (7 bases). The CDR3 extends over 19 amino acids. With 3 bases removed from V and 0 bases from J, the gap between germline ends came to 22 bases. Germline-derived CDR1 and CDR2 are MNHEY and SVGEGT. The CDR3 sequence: CASSYPLWWGGRSTDTQYF. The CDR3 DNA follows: TGTGCCAGCAGTTATCCCCTTTGGTGGGGGGGCCGAAGCACAGATACGCAGTATTTT.

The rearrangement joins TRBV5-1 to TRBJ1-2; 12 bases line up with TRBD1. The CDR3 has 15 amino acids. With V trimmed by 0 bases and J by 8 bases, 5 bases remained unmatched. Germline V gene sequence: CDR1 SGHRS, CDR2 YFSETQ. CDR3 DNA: TGCGCCAGCAGCTTGGAGGGACAGGGGGCGGGCGGCTACACCTTC. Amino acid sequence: CASSLEGQGAGGYTF.

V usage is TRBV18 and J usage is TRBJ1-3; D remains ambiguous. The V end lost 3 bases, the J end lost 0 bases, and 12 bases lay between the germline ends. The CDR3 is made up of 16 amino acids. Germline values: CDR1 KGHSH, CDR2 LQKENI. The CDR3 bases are TGTGCCAGCTCACCCTTAGTCCCGAGCTCTGGAAACACCATATATTTT. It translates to CASSPLVPSSGNTIYF.

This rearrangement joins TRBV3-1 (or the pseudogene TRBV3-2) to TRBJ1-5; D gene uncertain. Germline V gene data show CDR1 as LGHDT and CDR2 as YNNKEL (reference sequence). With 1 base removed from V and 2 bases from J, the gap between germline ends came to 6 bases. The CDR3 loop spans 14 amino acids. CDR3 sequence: CASSQGHRNQPQHF. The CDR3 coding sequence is TGTGCCAGCAGCCAAGGACACCGCAATCAGCCCCAGCATTTT.

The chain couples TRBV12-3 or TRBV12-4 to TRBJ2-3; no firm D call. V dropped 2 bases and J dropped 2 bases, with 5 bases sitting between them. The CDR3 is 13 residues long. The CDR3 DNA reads TGTGCCAGCAGTTTAACCTACACAGATACGCAGTATTTT. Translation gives CASSLTYTDTQYF.

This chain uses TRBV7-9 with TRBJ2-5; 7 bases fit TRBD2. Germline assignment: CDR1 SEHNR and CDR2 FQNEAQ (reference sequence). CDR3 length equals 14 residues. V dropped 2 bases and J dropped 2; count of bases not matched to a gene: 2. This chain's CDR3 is CASSLSSGQETQYF. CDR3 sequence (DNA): TGTGCCAGCAGCTTATCTAGCGGTCAAGAGACCCAGTACTTC.

DNA for the CDR3: TGTGCCAGCAGCCCTCGTGGACACAACTCCTACGAGCAGTACTTC. Translating it yields CASSPRGHNSYEQYF. The chain recombines TRBV11-1 with TRBJ2-7; D may be TRBD1 (5 bases). V was trimmed by 5 bases and J by 0 bases, leaving 14 bases between them. The CDR3 is 15 amino acids. Germline CDR1 and CDR2: SGHAT and FQDESV (reference sequence). The variable domain in full, with the rest retrieved from reference TRBV11-1 and TRBJ2-7, is EAEVAQSPRYKITEKSQAVAFWCDPISGHATLYWYRQILGQGPELLVQFQDESVVDDSQLPKDRFSAERLKGVDSTLKIQPAELGDSAMYLCASSPRGHNSYEQYFGPGTRLTVT.

CDR3 bases: TGTGCCAGCAGCGCCATCGGGACAGGGTACTCACCCCTCCACTTT. This codes for CASSAIGTGYSPLHF. The rearrangement uses TRBV9 and TRBJ1-6; 9 bases are a match to TRBD1. Losses at the gene ends were 3 bases for V and 10 bases for J; bases not matched to a gene: 8. The CDR3 contains 15 residues. Germline V gene data show CDR1 as SGDLS and CDR2 as YYNGEE.

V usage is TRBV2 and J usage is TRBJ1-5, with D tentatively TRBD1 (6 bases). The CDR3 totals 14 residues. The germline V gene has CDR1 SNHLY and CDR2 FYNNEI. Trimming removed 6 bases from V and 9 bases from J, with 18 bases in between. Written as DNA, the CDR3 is TGTGCCAGCAGCCCAGGGACACTGGGGCGGCCCCAGCATTTT. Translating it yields CASSPGTLGRPQHF.

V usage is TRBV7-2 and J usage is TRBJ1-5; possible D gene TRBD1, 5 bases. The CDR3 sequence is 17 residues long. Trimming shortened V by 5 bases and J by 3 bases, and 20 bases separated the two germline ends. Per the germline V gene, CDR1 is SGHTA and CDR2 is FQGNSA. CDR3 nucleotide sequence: TGTGCCAGCAGCCAAGGATGGGCCAGGGCCGTCAATCAGCCCCAGCATTTT. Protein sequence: CASSQGWARAVNQPQHF.

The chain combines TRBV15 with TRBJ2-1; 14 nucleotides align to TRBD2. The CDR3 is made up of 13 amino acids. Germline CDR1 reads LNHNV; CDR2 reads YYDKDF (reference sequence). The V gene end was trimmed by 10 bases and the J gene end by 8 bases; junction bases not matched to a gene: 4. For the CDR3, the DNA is TGTGCCATCGGGACTAGCGGGAGCCATGAGCAGTTCTTC. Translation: CAIGTSGSHEQFF.

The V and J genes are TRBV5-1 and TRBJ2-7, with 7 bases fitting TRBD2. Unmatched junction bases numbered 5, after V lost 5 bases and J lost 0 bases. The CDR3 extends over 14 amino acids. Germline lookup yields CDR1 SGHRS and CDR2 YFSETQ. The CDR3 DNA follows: TGCGCCAGCAGGCCAGCGGGGTCCTCCTACGAGCAGTACTTC. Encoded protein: CASRPAGSSYEQYF. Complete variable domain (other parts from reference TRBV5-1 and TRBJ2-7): KAGVTQTPRYLIKTRGQQVTLSCSPISGHRSVSWYQQTPGQGLQFLFEYFSETQRNKGNFPGRFSGRQFSNSRSEMNVSTLELGDSALYLCASRPAGSSYEQYFGPGTRLTVT.

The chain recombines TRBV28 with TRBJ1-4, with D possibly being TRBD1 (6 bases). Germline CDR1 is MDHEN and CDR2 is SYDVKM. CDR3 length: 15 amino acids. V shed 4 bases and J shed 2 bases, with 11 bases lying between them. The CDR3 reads CASSYGQTTNEKLFF. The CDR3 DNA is TGTGCCAGCAGTTATGGACAGACTACTAATGAAAAACTGTTTTTT. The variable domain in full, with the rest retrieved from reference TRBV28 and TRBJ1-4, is DVKVTQSSRYLVKRTGEKVFLECVQDMDHENMFWYRQDPGLGLRLIYFSYDVKMKEKGDIPEGYSVSREKKERFSLILESASTNQTSMYLCASSYGQTTNEKLFFGSGTQLSVL.